The clone carrying this TCR beta chain was seen more than once but under ten times. Its specificity is not known. The length of the CDR3 is 14 residues. J gave up 7 bases and V 7 bases, and 11 bases lay outside the gene matches. CDR1 and CDR2 (germline): SEHNR, FQNEAQ (reference sequence). The sample comes from a study of T cells after yellow fever vaccination. Across the study: With SMART-Seq v4 Ultra Low Input, the fractions containing low cell numbers were prepared.

Via MiXCR, TCRdb re-called the 5' RACE reads, giving one row per CDR3 protein. The sample shows a few hundred thousand distinct CDR3 sequences, more than 3.5% of them seen only once. Notes on the study in general: Although most clonotypes did not, a small share appeared in both CD4 and CD8 compartments. There was a possibility that FACS-sorted repertoires contained abundant clonotypes contaminating from the bulk population.

The chain has TRBV7-9 and TRBJ1-2; 8 bases are shared with TRBD1. The sequenced sample was PBMCs, obtained 15 days after the yellow fever booster vaccination. The origin of this receptor is a man between 18 and 29 years old who received the YFV17D yellow fever vaccine. The CDR3 DNA is TGTGCCAGCATAGGGACAGGCCTTCAAAGTGGCTACACCTTC. Translated: CASIGTGLQSGYTF.